This note documents a single T cell receptor (beta chain) sequence. Its antigen is still unknown. No clone much larger than this one lies a single base away; base qualities are absent. The sample belongs to a study of CD8 T cells in Susac syndrome (dated by TCRdb to the late 2010s). Regarding the study in general: The study used repertoire sequencing to test whether antigen drove CD8+ T cell activation and differentiation in Susac syndrome. Clonality of the CD8+ T cell repertoire was compared between more than 9 healthy donors, approximately 14 Susac syndrome patients and around 15 multiple sclerosis patients. General study outcomes and caveats: The TCR sequencing and HLA analysis was acknowledged to have included a relatively small number of individuals.

RNA was extracted using the RNeasy kit, and about 0.45 to 1 microgram was reverse transcribed with random hexamers. The immunoSEQ multiplex PCR assay, covering 54 Vbeta and 13 Jbeta segments, was used to amplify TCR beta CDR3 regions. PCR amplification bias was corrected by using a synthetic template baseline for primer optimization and computational correction. The published analysis was carried out like this. Reads were annotated to V, D and J genes per IMGT and analyzed with immunoSEQ Analyzer, keeping only productive sequences. Clonality was computed as one minus Shannon entropy normalized by log2 of the number of productive unique sequences. Public and private clones were assessed among the 100 most prevalent clones of each patient and control. A clone was defined as Susac-specific if it was absent from the healthy and MS cohorts, from some 1,100 published viral clones and from other ImmuneACCESS disease sequences. TCRdb took the public reads, trimmed them with fastp at Q25, ran MiXCR for clone calling and kept in-frame beta chains. CDR3 protein duplicates are merged, each entry listing the most common genes and DNA. The V and J calls were not made by the authors but by TCRdb's processing. For this sample there are 250,000 to 300,000 distinct CDR3 sequences; 70% to 90% appear just once. Roughly 0.17% of the sample is taken by the ten largest.

V gives up 7 bases and J gives up 1 base, and the segment between their germline ends measures 20 bases. The germline V gene specifies SGHNT as CDR1 and YENEEA as CDR2. The CDR3 runs 16 amino acids, cysteine and phenylalanine included. Only the CDR3 part of the read is kept: 48 bases, read in frame from the first base. Peripheral blood CD8+ and CD4+ T cells from healthy donors, Susac syndrome patients and multiple sclerosis patients were profiled by high-throughput TCR beta sequencing. The multiple sclerosis controls were treatment-naive patients whose relapsing-remitting disease, either stable or active, fulfilled the revised McDonald criteria. CD8+ TEMRA cells were enriched by FACS, while bulk CD8+ and CD4+ T cells were purified by magnetic negative isolation. Blood was collected in EDTA tubes and processed within 24 hours, with PBMCs isolated through density gradient centrifugation. PBMCs intended for TCR sequencing were cryopreserved in liquid nitrogen and were subsequently thawed in a 37 degrees C water bath. The sorted or isolated CD4+, CD8+ and CD8+ TEMRA cells reached a purity of at least 90%.

The V and J genes are TRBV11-3 and TRBJ2-7; TRBD1 could be the D gene, as 6 bases match. The TCR was taken from a human donor with multiple sclerosis. The specimen sequenced was CD8+ T cells from PBMCs. The bases read TGTGCCAGCAAGGCGGTAAACAGGGATGGGTCCTACGAGCAGTACTTC. The encoded protein is CASKAVNRDGSYEQYF.